This T cell receptor beta chain was found in a study of vaccination effects on CD4 cells after COVID-19. Turning to this clone: What it binds is unknown.

CDR3 length: 15 amino acids. The germline V and J ends were trimmed by 0 bases and 0 bases, with 9 bases remaining between them. Germline V lookup: CDR1 SGDLS, CDR2 YYNGEE. Assay: immunoSEQ multiplex PCR; the TCRdb copy retains only in-frame clones and omits some. The data hold about 69,000 clones, with 70% to 85% observed a single time. Under the ViraFEST assay, PBMC were stimulated with viral peptide pools so that antigen-specific CD4+ T cells expanded. Sequencing was performed afterwards. Following culture for roughly 10 days, CD4+ T cells were isolated. Either the mRNA-1273 or the BNT162b2 vaccine was given to participants as two doses.

V is TRBV9 and J is TRBJ1-1; D is unresolved. The sequencing here drew on CD4+ T cells from PBMCs cultured with HCoV-229E spike peptides, taken after COVID-19 vaccination. This receptor was taken from a human donor who received a COVID-19 vaccine. The CDR3 spells CASSVVGSMNTEAFF. As DNA, the CDR3 is TGTGCCAGCAGCGTAGTCGGCAGTATGAACACTGAAGCTTTCTTT.